The present entry profiles one T cell receptor (beta chain) with its context. The antigen remains undetermined. The data were taken from a study of a mutant IDH1 vaccine in newly diagnosed glioma. Overall study context: Patients began vaccination 4-6 weeks after radiotherapy alone, or with temozolomide cycles. Patients under treatment included 62.5% males and 37.5% females and had a mean age of around 37 years.

Some clones are missing from TCRdb's copy, which holds only in-frame ones; the method was immunoSEQ multiplex PCR. The sample lists about 48,000 clones; 65% to 85% were seen once. Noted time point: week 35, safety follow-up. A 20-mer mutant IDH1 peptide at 300 ug was injected subcutaneously with topical imiquimod. V was clipped by 0 bases and J by 5 bases; unmatched bases: 0. CDR3 size: 14 residues. Germline V CDR1 and CDR2: MNHEY, SVGAGI. This clonotype originated in a man aged 35 to 55 with glioma. The genes are TRBV6-5 and TRBJ1-4, with 7 bases lining up with TRBD1. Here the sequenced sample was PBMCs, taken from a glioma patient whose treatment included an IDH1 peptide vaccine. The CDR3 here is CASSYSTGNEKLFF. CDR3 coding DNA: TGTGCCAGCAGTTACTCGACAGGGAATGAAAAACTGTTTTTT.